This TCR beta chain came from a study of T cell responses to AZD1222 COVID-19 vaccine. In the case of this clone: Its cognate antigen is unknown.

Study outcomes and limitations: The study identified only 6 or 7 AZD1222 recipients as seropositive at baseline. Nearly half of spike-specific TCRs reportedly target unmutated variant regions.

CDR3 length: 16 amino acids. CDR1 is MDHEN and CDR2 is SYDVKM in the germline V gene. Trimming took 3 bases from V and 0 from J, leaving 12 bases between them. Clones were sequenced by immunoSEQ multiplex PCR, and TCRdb holds only the in-frame ones, with some missing. Of around 100,000 clones detected, over 90% appear once; the ten largest clones hold roughly 5%. Material: peripheral blood, obtained on day 0 of AZD1222 vaccination. V and J are TRBV28 and TRBJ1-3, with D hard to call. The receptor's source is an adult in good health. In DNA, the CDR3 is TGTGCCAGCAGTTTCCAAGGACCGTCCTCTGGAAACACCATATATTTT. It specifies CASSFQGPSSGNTIYF.